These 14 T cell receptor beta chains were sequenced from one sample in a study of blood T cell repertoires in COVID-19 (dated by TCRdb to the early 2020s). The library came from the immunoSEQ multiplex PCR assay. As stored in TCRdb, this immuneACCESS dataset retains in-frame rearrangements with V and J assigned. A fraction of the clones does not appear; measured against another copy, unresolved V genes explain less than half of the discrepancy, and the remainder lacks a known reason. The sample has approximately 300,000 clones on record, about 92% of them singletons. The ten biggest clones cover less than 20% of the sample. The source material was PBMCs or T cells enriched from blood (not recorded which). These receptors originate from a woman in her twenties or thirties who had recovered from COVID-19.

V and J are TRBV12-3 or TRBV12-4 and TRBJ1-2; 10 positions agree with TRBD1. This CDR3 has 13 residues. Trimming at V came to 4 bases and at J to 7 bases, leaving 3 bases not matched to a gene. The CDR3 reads CASSSDRGLGYTF. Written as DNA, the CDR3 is TGTGCCAGCAGTTCCGACAGGGGGCTTGGCTACACCTTC.

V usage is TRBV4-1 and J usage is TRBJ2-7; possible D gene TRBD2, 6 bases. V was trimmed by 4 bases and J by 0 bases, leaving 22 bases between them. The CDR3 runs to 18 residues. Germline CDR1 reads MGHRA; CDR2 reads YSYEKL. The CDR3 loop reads CASSLVLPVADLSYEQYF. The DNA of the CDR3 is TGCGCCAGCAGCCTTGTGCTACCTGTAGCGGACCTCTCCTACGAGCAGTACTTC.

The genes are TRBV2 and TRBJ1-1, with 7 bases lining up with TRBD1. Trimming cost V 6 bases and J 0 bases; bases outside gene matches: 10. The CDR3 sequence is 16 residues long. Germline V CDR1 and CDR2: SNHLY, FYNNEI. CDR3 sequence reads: CASSASDRIMNTEAFF. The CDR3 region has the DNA TGTGCCAGCAGCGCTTCGGACAGGATTATGAACACTGAAGCTTTCTTT.

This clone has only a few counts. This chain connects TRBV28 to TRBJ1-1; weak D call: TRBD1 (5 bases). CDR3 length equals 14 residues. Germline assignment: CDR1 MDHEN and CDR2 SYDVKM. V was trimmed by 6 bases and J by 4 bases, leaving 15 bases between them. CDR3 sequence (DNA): TGTGCCAGCAGAACGGGGGAGTTGGTCACTGAAGCTTTCTTT. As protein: CASRTGELVTEAFF.

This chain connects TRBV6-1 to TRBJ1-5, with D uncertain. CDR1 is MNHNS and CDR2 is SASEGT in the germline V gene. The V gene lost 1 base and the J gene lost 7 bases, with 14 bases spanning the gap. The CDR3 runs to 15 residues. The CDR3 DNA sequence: TGTGCCAGCAGTGAAGGTTACAGCGGCTGGCAGCCCCAGCATTTT. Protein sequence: CASSEGYSGWQPQHF.

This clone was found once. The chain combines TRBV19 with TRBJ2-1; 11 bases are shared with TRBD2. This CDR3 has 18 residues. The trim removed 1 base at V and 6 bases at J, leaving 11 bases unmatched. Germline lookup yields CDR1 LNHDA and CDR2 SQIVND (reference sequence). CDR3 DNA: TGTGCCAGTAGTATAGCCCCCGGGCGCGGACTAGCGGGCAATGAGCAGTTCTTC. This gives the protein CASSIAPGRGLAGNEQFF.

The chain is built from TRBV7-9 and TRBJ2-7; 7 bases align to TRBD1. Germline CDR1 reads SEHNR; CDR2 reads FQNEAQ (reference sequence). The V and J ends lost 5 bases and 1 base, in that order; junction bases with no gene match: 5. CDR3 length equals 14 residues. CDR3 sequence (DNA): TGTGCCAGCAGCCAAGACAGGGAATCCTACGAGCAGTACTTC. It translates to CASSQDRESYEQYF.

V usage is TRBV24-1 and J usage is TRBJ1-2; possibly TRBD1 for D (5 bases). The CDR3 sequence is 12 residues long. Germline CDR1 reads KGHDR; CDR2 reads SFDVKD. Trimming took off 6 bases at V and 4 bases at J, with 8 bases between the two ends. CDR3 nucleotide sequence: TGTGCCACCAGTCCCGGGGGCTATGGCTACACCTTC. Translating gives CATSPGGYGYTF.

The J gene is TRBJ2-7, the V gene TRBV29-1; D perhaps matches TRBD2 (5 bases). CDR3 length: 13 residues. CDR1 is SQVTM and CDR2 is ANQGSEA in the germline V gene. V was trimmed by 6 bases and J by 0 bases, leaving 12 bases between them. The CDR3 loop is CSVEVPSSYEQYF. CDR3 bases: TGCAGCGTGGAGGTTCCCAGCTCCTACGAGCAGTACTTC.

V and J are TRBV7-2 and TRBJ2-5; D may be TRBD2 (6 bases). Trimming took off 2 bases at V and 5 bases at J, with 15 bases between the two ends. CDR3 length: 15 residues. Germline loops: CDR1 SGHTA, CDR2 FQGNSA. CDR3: CASSLLPLGGETQYF. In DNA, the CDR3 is TGTGCCAGCAGCTTACTTCCCCTTGGGGGGGAGACCCAGTACTTC.

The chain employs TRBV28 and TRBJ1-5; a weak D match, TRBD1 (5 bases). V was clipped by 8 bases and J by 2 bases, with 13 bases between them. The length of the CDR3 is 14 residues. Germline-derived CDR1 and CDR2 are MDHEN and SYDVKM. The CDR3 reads CASQQALGNQPQHF. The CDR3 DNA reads TGTGCCAGCCAACAGGCACTGGGCAATCAGCCCCAGCATTTT.

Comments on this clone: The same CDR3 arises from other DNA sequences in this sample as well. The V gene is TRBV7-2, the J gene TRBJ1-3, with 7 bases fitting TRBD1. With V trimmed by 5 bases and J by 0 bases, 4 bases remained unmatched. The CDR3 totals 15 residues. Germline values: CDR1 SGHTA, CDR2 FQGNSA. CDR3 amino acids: CASSPGTASGNTIYF. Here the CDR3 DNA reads TGTGCCAGCAGCCCTGGGACAGCCTCTGGAAACACCATATATTTT.

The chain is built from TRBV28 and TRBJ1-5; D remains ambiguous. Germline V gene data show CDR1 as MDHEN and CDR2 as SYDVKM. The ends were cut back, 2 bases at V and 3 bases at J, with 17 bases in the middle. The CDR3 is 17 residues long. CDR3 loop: CASSLGLGGGINQPQHF. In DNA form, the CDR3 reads TGTGCCAGCAGTTTAGGGCTCGGAGGAGGGATCAATCAGCCCCAGCATTTT.

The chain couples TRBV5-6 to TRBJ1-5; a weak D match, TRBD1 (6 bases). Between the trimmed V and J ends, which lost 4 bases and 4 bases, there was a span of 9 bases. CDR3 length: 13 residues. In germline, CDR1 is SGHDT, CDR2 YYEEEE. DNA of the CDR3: TGTGCCAGCAGCCCTGGACAGAATCAGCCCCAGCATTTT. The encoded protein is CASSPGQNQPQHF. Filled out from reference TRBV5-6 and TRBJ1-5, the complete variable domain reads DAGVTQSPTHLIKTRGQQVTLRCSPKSGHDTVSWYQQALGQGPQFIFQYYEEEERQRGNFPDRFSGHQFPNYSSELNVNALLLGDSALYLCASSPGQNQPQHFGDGTRLSIL.